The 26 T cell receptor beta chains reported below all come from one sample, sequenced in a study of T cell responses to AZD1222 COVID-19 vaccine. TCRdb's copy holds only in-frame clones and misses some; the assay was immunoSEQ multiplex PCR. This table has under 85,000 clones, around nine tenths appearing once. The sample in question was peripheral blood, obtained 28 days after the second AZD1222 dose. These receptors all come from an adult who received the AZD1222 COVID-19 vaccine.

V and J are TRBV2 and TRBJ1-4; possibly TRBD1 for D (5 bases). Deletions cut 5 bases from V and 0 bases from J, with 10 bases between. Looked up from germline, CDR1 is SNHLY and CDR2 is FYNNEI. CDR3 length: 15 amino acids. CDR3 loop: CASSTDTATNEKLFF. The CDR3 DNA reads TGTGCCAGCAGTACGGACACAGCAACTAATGAAAAACTGTTTTTT.

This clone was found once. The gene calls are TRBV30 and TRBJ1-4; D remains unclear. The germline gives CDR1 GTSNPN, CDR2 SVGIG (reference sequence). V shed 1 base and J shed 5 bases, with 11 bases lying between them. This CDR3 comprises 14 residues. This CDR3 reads CAWSATPGNEKLFF. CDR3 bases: TGTGCCTGGAGTGCGACGCCGGGGAATGAAAAACTGTTTTTT.

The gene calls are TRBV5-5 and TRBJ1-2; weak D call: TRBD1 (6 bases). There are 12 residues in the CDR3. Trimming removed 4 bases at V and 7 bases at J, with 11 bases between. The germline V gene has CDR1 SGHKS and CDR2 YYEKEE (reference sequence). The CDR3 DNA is TGTGCCAGCAGCGGGGGCTTAACTGGCTACACCTTC. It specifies CASSGGLTGYTF.

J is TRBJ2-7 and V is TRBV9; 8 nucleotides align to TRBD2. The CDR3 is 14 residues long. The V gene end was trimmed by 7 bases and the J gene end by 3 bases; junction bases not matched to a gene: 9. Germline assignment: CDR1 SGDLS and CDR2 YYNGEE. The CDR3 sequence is CASARSGGLYEQYF. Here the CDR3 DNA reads TGTGCCAGCGCCCGGAGCGGGGGCCTCTACGAGCAGTACTTC.

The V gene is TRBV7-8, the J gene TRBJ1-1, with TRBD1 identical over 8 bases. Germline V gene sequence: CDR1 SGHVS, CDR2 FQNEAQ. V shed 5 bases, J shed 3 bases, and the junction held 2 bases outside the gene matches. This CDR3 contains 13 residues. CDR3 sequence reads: CASSPDRDTEAFF. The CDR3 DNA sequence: TGTGCCAGCAGCCCGGACAGGGACACTGAAGCTTTCTTT.

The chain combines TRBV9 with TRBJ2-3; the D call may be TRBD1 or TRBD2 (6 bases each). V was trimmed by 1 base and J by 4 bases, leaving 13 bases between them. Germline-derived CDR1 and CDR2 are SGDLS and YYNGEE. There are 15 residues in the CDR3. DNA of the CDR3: TGTGCCAGCAGCGTATACGGGGGCTGGGCAGATACGCAGTATTTT. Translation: CASSVYGGWADTQYF.

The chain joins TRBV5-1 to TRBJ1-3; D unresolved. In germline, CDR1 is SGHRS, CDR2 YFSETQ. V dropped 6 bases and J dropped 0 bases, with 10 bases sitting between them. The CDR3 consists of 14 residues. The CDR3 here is CASTYDGSGNTIYF. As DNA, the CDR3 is TGCGCCAGCACTTACGACGGCTCTGGAAACACCATATATTTT.

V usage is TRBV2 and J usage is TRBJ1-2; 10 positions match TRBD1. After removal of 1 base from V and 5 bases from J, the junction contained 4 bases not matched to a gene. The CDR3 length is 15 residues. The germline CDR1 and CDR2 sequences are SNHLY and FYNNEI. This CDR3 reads CASSEGTGGKYGYTF. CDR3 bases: TGTGCCAGCAGTGAAGGGACAGGGGGAAAGTATGGCTACACCTTC.

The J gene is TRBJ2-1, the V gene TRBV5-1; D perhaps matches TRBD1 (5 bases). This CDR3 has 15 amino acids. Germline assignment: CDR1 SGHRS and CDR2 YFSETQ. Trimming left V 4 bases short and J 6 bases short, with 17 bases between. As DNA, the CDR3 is TGCGCCAGCAGCCGGCTAGGGGCTGGGGCCAATGAGCAGTTCTTC. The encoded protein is CASSRLGAGANEQFF.

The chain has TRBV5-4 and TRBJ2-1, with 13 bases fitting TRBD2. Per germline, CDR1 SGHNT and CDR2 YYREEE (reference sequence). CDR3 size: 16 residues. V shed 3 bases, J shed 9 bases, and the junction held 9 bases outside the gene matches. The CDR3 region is CASSSGTSGEFGEQFF. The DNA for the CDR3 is TGTGCCAGCAGCTCGGGGACTAGCGGGGAATTTGGTGAGCAGTTCTTC.

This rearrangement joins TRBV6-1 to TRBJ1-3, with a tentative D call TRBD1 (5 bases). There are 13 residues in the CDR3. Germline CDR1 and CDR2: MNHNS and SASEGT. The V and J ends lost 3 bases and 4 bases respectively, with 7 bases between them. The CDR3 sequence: CASSEDKGNTIYF. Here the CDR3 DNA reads TGTGCCAGCAGTGAGGACAAGGGAAACACCATATATTTT.

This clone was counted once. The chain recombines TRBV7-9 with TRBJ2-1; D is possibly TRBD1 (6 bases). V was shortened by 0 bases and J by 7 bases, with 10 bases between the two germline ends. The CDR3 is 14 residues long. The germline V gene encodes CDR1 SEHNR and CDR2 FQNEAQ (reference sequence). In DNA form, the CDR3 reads TGTGCCAGCAGCTTAGCTAGGGGGAGTAATGAGCAGTTCTTC. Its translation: CASSLARGSNEQFF.

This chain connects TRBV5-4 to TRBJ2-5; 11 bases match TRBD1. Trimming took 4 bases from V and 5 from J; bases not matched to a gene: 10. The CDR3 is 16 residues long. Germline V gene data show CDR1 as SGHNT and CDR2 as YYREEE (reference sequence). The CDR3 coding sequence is TGTGCCAGCAGCCCCAGGACAGGGGGCGTTTTGGAGACCCAGTACTTC. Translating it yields CASSPRTGGVLETQYF.

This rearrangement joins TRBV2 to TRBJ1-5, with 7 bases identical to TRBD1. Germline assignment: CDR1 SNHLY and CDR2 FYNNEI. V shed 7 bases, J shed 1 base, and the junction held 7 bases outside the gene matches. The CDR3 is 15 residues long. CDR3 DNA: TGTGCCAGCACGACAGGGAGGGGAAGCAATCAGCCCCAGCATTTT. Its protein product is CASTTGRGSNQPQHF.

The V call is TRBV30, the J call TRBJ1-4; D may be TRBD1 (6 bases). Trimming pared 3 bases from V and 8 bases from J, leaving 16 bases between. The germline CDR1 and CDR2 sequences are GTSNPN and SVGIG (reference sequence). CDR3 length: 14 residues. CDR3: CAWRPRGNREKLFF. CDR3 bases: TGTGCCTGGAGGCCCAGGGGTAATCGGGAAAAACTGTTTTTT. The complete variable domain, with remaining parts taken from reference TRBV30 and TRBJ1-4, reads SQTIHQWPATLVQPVGSPLSLECTVEGTSNPNLYWYRQAAGRGLQLLFYSVGIGQISSEVPQNLSASRPQDRQFILSSKKLLLSDSGFYLCAWRPRGNREKLFFGSGTQLSVL.

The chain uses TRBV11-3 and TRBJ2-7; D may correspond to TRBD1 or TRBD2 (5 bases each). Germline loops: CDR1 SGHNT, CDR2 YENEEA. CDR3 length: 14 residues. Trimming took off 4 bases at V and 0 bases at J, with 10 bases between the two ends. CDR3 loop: CASSSEGTSYEQYF. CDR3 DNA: TGTGCCAGCAGCTCTGAAGGGACCTCCTACGAGCAGTACTTC.

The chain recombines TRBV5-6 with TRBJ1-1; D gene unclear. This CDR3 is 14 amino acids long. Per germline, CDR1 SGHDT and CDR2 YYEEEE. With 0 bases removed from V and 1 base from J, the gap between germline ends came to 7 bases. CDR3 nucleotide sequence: TGTGCCAGCAGCTTGGAACAGTGGAACACTGAAGCTTTCTTT. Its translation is CASSLEQWNTEAFF.

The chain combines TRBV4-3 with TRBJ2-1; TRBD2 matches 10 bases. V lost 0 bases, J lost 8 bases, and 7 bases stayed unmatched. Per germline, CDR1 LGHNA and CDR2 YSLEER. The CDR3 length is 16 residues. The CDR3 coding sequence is TGCGCCAGCAGCCAAGATCCTAGCGGGAGAAGCCATGAGCAGTTCTTC. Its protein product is CASSQDPSGRSHEQFF.

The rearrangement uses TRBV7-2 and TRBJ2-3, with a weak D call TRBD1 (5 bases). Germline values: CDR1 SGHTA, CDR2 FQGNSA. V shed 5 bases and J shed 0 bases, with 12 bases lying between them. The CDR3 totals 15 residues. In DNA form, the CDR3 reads TGTGCCAGCAGCCCGGTGGCAGGGAGCACAGATACGCAGTATTTT. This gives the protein CASSPVAGSTDTQYF. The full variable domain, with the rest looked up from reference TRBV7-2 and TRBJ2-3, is GAGVSQSPSNKVTEKGKDVELRCDPISGHTALYWYRQSLGQGLEFLIYFQGNSAPDKSGLPSDRFSAERTGGSVSTLTIQRTQQEDSAVYLCASSPVAGSTDTQYFGPGTRLTVL.

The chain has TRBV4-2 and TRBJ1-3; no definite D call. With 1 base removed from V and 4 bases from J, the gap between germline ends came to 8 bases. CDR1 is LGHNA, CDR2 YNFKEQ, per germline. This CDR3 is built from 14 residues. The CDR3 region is CASSQGGTGNTIYF. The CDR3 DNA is TGTGCCAGCAGCCAAGGAGGAACCGGAAACACCATATATTTT.

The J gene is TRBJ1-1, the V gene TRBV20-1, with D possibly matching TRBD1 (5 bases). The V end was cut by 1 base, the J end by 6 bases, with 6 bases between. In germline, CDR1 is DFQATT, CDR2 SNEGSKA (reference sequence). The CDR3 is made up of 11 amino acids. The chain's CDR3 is CSARAGSEAFF. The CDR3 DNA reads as TGCAGTGCTAGAGCAGGGTCTGAAGCTTTCTTT.

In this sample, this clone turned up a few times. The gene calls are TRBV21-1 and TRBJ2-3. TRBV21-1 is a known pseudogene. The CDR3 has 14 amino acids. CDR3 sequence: CASGGGGAPYTQYF. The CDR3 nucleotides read TGTGCCAGCGGTGGGGGCGGGGCCCCATATACGCAGTATTTT.

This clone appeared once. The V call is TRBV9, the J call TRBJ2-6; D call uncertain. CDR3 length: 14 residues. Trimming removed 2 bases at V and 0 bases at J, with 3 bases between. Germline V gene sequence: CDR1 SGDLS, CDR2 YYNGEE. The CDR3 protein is CASSVNSGANVLTF. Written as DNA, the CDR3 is TGTGCCAGCAGCGTGAACTCTGGGGCCAACGTCCTGACTTTC.

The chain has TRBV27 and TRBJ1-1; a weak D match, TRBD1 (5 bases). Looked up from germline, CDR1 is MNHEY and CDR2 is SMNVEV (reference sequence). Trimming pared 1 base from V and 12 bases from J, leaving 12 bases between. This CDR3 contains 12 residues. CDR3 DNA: TGTGCCAGCAGTTTATATGAGGGGCCGACTTTCTTT. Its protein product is CASSLYEGPTFF.

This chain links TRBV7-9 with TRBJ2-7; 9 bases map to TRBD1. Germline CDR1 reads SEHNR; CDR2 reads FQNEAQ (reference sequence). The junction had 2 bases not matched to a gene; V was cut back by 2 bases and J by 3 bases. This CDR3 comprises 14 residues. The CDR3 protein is CASSLQGQGYEQYF. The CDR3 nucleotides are TGTGCCAGCAGCTTACAGGGACAGGGCTACGAGCAGTACTTC. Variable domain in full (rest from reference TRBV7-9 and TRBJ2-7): DTGVSQNPRHKITKRGQNVTFRCDPISEHNRLYWYRQTLGQGPEFLTYFQNEAQLEKSRLLSDRFSAERPKGSFSTLEIQRTEQGDSAMYLCASSLQGQGYEQYFGPGTRLTVT.

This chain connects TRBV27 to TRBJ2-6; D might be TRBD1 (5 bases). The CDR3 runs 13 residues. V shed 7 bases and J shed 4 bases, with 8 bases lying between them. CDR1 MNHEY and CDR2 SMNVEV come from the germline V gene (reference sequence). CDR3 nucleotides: TGTGCCAGCAAGCGACAGGGGGCCAACGTCCTGACTTTC. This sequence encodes CASKRQGANVLTF.